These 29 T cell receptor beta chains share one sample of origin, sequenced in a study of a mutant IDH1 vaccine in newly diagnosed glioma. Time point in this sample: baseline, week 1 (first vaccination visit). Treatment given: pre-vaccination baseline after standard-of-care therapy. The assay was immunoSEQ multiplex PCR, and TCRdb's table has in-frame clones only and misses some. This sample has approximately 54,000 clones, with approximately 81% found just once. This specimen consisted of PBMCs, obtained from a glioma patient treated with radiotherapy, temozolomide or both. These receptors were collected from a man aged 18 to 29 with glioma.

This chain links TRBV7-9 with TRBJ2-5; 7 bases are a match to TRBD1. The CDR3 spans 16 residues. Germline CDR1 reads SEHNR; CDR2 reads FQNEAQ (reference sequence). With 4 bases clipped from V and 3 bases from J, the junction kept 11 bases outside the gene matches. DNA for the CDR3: TGTGCCAGCAGCTCGCCTTTGCGGACAGGTGAAGAGACCCAGTACTTC. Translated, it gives CASSSPLRTGEETQYF. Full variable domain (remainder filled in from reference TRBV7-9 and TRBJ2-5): DTGVSQNPRHKITKRGQNVTFRCDPISEHNRLYWYRQTLGQGPEFLTYFQNEAQLEKSRLLSDRFSAERPKGSFSTLEIQRTEQGDSAMYLCASSSPLRTGEETQYFGPGTRLLVL.

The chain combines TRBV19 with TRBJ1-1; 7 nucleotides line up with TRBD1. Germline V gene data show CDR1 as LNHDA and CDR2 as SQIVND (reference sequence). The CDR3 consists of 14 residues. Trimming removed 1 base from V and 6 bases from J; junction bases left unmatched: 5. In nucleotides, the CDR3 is TGTGCCAGTAGTATAGTTGTGGGGACAGCTGAAGCTTTCTTT. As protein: CASSIVVGTAEAFF.

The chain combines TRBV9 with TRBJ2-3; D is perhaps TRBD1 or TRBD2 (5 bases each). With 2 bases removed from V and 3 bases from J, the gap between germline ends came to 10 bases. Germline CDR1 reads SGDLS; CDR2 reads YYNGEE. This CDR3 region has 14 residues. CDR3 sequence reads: CASSVRGDTDTQYF. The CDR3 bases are TGTGCCAGCAGCGTGAGAGGGGATACAGATACGCAGTATTTT.

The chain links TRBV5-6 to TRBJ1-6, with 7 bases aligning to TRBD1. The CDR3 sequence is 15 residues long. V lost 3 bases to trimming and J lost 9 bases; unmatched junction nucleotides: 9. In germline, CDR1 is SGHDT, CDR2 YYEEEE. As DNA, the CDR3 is TGTGCCAGCAGCTCCTTGGACAGGAGAGTTTCACCCCTCCACTTT. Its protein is CASSSLDRRVSPLHF.

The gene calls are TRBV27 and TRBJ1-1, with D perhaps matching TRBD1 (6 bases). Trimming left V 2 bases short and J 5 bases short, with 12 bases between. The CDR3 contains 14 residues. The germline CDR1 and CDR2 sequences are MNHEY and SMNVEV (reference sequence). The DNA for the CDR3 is TGTGCCAGCAGTTTACTTGGGGGCGAGACTGAAGCTTTCTTT. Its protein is CASSLLGGETEAFF.

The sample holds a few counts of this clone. The CDR3 coding sequence is TGTGCCAGCAGTTACACCGCACGTCAGCCCCAGCATTTT. Translating it yields CASSYTARQPQHF. The genes are TRBV6-5 and TRBJ1-5, with D hard to call. Per the germline V gene, CDR1 is MNHEY and CDR2 is SVGAGI. Trimming took off 2 bases at V and 6 bases at J, with 8 bases between the two ends. This CDR3 region has 13 residues.

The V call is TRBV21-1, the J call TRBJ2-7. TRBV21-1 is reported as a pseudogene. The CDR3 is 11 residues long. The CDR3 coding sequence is TGTGCCAGCAACAAGATCTACGAGCAGTACTTC. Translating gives CASNKIYEQYF.

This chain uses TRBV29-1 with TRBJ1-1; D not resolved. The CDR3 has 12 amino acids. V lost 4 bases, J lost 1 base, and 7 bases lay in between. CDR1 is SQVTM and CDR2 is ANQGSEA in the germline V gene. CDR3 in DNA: TGCAGCGTTGGACAACAGAACACTGAAGCTTTCTTT. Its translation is CSVGQQNTEAFF.

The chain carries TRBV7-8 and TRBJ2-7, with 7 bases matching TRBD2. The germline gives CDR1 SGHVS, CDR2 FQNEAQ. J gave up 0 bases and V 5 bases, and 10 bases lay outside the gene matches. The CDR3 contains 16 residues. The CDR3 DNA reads TGTGCCAGCAGCACCCCCGGGACTACCCACTCCTACGAGCAGTACTTC. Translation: CASSTPGTTHSYEQYF.

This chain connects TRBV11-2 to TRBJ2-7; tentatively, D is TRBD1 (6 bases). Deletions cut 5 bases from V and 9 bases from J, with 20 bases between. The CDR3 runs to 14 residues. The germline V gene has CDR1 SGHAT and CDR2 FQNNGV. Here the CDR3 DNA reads TGTGCCAGCAGCCCAAGACTTATGGACAGTTGGCAGTACTTC. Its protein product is CASSPRLMDSWQYF.

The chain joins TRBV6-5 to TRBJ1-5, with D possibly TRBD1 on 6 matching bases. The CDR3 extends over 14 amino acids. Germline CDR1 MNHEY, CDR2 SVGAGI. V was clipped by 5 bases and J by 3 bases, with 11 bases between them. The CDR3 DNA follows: TGTGCCAGCAGTCCCGGACAGATCAATCAGCCCCAGCATTTT. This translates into CASSPGQINQPQHF.

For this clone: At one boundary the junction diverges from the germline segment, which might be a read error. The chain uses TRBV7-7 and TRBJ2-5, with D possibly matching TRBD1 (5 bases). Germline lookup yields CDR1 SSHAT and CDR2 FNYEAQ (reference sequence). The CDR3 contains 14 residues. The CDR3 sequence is CASSLGQGQETQYF. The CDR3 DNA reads TGTGCTAGCAGCTTAGGGCAGGGCCAAGAGACCCAGTACTTC.

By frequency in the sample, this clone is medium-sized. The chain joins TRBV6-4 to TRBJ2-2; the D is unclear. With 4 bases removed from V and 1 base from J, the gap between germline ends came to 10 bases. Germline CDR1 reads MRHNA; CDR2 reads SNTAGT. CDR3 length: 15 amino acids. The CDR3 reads CASSASSWNTGELFF. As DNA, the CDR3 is TGTGCCAGCAGTGCGTCCAGCTGGAACACCGGGGAGCTGTTTTTT.

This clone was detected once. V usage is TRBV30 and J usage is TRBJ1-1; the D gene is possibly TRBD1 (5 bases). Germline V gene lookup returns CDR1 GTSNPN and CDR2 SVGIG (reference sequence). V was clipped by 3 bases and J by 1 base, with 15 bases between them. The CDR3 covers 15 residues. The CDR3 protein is CAWRKGWGGNTEAFF. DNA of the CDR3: TGTGCCTGGAGGAAAGGGTGGGGGGGGAACACTGAAGCTTTCTTT. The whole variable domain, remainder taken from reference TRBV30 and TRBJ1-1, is SQTIHQWPATLVQPVGSPLSLECTVEGTSNPNLYWYRQAAGRGLQLLFYSVGIGQISSEVPQNLSASRPQDRQFILSSKKLLLSDSGFYLCAWRKGWGGNTEAFFGQGTRLTVV.

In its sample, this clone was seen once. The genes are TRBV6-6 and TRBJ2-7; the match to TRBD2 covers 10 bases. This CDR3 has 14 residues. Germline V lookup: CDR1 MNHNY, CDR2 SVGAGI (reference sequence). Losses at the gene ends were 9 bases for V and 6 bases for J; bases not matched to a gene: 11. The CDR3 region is CASGSGRPRGEQYF. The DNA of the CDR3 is TGTGCCAGTGGTAGCGGGAGGCCGAGAGGCGAGCAGTACTTC.

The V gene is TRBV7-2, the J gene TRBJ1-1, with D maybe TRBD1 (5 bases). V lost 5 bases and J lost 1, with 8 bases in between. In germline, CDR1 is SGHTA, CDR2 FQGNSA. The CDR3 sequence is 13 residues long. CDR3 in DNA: TGTGCCAGCAGCCTAGACAGGAACACTGAAGCTTTCTTT. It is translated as CASSLDRNTEAFF. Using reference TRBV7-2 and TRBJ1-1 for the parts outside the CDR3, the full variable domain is GAGVSQSPSNKVTEKGKDVELRCDPISGHTALYWYRQSLGQGLEFLIYFQGNSAPDKSGLPSDRFSAERTGGSVSTLTIQRTQQEDSAVYLCASSLDRNTEAFFGQGTRLTVV.

The DNA of the CDR3 is TGTGCCAGCAGCTCTTGGGACTCCTACAACACTGAAGCTTTCTTT. Its translation is CASSSWDSYNTEAFF. The chain uses TRBV7-3 and TRBJ1-1; weak D call: TRBD1 (5 bases). V dropped 4 bases and J dropped 2 bases, with 14 bases sitting between them. From germline, CDR1 is SGHTA and CDR2 FQGTGA. The CDR3 loop spans 15 amino acids.

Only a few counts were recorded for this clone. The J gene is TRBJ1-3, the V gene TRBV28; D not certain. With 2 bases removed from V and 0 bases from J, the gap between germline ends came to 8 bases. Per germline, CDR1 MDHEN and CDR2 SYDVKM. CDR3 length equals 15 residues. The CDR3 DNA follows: TGTGCCAGCAGTTTAGGCGGGCGCTCTGGAAACACCATATATTTT. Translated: CASSLGGRSGNTIYF. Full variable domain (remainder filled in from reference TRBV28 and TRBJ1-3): DVKVTQSSRYLVKRTGEKVFLECVQDMDHENMFWYRQDPGLGLRLIYFSYDVKMKEKGDIPEGYSVSREKKERFSLILESASTNQTSMYLCASSLGGRSGNTIYFGEGSWLTVV.

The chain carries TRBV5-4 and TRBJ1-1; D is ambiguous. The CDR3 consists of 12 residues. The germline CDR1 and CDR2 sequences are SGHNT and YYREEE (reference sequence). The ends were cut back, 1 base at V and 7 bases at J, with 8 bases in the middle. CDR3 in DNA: TGTGCCAGCAGCTTGCCGGGAGATGAAGCTTTCTTT. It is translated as CASSLPGDEAFF. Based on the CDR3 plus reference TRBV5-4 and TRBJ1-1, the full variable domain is ETGVTQSPTHLIKTRGQQVTLRCSSQSGHNTVSWYQQALGQGPQFIFQYYREEENGRGNFPPRFSGLQFPNYSSELNVNALELDDSALYLCASSLPGDEAFFGQGTRLTVV.

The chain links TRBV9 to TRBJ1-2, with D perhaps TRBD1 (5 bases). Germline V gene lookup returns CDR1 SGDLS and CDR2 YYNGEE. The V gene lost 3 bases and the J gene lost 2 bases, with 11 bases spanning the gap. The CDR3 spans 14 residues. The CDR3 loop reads CASSAPGRNYGYTF. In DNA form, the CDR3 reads TGTGCCAGCAGCGCACCGGGACGGAACTATGGCTACACCTTC.

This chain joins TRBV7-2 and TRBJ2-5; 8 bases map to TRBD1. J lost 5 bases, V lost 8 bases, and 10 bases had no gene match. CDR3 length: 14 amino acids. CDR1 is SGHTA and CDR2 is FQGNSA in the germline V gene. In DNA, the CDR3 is TGTGCCAGCGGGACCGGACAGGGTAGGGAGACCCAGTACTTC. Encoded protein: CASGTGQGRETQYF.

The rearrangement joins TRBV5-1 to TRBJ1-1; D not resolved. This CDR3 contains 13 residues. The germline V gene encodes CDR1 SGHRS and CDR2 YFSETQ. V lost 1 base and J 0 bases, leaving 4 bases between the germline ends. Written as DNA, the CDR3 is TGCGCCAGCAGCTTGTGGTTGAACACTGAAGCTTTCTTT. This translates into CASSLWLNTEAFF.

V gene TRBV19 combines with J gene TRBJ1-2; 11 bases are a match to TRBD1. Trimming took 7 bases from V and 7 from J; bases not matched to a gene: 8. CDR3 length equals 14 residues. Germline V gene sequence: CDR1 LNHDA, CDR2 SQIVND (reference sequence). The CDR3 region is CASKTGQGAFGYTF. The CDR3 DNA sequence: TGTGCCAGTAAGACAGGACAGGGGGCATTTGGCTACACCTTC.

Written as DNA, the CDR3 is TGTGCCAGCAGCTTGCGGACTAGCGGGGGCTACAATGAGCAGTTCTTC. This codes for CASSLRTSGGYNEQFF. The chain joins TRBV5-6 to TRBJ2-1; 13 bases map to TRBD2. V was clipped by 1 base and J by 3 bases; unmatched bases: 1. The CDR3 totals 16 residues. CDR1 and CDR2 from the germline V gene are SGHDT and YYEEEE. The full variable domain, its missing parts supplied by reference TRBV5-6 and TRBJ2-1, is DAGVTQSPTHLIKTRGQQVTLRCSPKSGHDTVSWYQQALGQGPQFIFQYYEEEERQRGNFPDRFSGHQFPNYSSELNVNALLLGDSALYLCASSLRTSGGYNEQFFGPGTRLTVL.

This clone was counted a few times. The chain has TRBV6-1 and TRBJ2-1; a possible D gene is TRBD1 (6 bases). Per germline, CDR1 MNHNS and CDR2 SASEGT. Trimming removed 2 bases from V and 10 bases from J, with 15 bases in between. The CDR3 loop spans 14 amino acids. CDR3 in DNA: TGTGCCAGCAGTGAACCTGTAGGTGGGGGCGAGCAGTTCTTC. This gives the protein CASSEPVGGGEQFF.

The CDR3 nucleotides read TGTGCCAGTAACGTTCCGGGGATTTCGGGCTATCAGCCCCAGCATTTT. Its protein is CASNVPGISGYQPQHF. V usage is TRBV19 and J usage is TRBJ1-5; D gene ambiguous. Germline V gene data show CDR1 as LNHDA and CDR2 as SQIVND (reference sequence). V was pared by 7 bases and J by 5 bases, with 21 bases between. The CDR3 is made up of 16 amino acids.

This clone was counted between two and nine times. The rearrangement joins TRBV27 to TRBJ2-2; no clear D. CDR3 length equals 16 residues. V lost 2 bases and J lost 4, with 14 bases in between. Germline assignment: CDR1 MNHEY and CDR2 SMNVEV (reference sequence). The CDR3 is CASSLAAVASTGELFF. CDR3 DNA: TGTGCCAGCAGTTTAGCAGCCGTCGCGAGCACCGGGGAGCTGTTTTTT.

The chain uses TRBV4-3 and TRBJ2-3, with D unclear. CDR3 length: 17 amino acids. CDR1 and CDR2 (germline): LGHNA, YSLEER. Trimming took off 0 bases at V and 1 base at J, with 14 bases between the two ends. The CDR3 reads CASSQDLARWGTDTQYF. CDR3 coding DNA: TGCGCCAGCAGCCAAGACTTAGCCCGGTGGGGCACAGATACGCAGTATTTT.

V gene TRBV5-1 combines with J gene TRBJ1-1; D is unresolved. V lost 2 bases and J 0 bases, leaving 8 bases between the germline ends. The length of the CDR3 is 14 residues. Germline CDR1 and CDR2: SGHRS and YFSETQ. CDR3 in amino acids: CASSLGFMNTEAFF. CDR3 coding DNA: TGCGCCAGCAGCTTAGGGTTCATGAACACTGAAGCTTTCTTT.